The clone carrying this T cell receptor beta chain appeared a few times. The antigen remains undetermined. MiXCR was run by TCRdb on the reads, yielding one entry per CDR3 protein. Of around 530,000 distinct CDR3 sequences listed, approximately 26% are singletons. The record originates from a study of T cell repertoires in cytomegalovirus infection. The overall study: Indications of both CMV infection and matching HLA type were provided by public TCR beta signatures.

Findings and caveats of the study: The study found HLA-C-restricted CMV-specific TCR beta clonotypes dominating the ex vivo response.

The specimen sequenced was PBMCs. The sequence came from a human donor in good health (CMV status not recorded). Some clones in this sample may be carry-over from other donors' samples.

The chain's CDR3 is CSASSDRDYGYTF. DNA for the CDR3: TGCAGTGCTAGCTCTGACAGGGACTATGGCTACACCTTC. The chain couples TRBV20-1 to TRBJ1-2; TRBD1 agrees at 7 bases. The J segment lost 3 bases and the V segment lost 3 bases, leaving 4 bases of the junction unmatched. This CDR3 comprises 13 residues. The V gene's germline CDR1 is DFQATT and CDR2 SNEGSKA (reference sequence).